This T cell receptor beta chain comes out of a study of pediatric ulcerative colitis. The study, taken as a whole, reports: This repertoire reflects total lymphocytes rather than subpopulations like regulatory T cells. Rectal repertoires separated controls, mild-moderate and acute severe colitis. Substantially fewer templates came from a couple of patients' blood samples.

Rectal tissue came from one to two pinch biopsies taken at colonoscopy. The length of the CDR3 is 16 residues. Per the germline V gene, CDR1 is SGHRS and CDR2 is YFSETQ. Unmatched junction bases numbered 7, after V lost 4 bases and J lost 0 bases. As to this clone: The antigen remains undetermined.

Sequencing depth was up to 500,000 reads per sample. Assay used: immunoSEQ multiplex PCR; TCRdb lists only in-frame clones, some missing. The sample includes about 12,000 clones, 75% to 80% of them seen just once. The sequenced material came from gut tissue. J is TRBJ2-3 and V is TRBV5-1; 8 bases match TRBD2. The sequence was obtained from a boy between 10 and 17 years old who was a control in a study of pediatric ulcerative colitis. The CDR3 nucleotides are TGCGCCAGCAGCCTAAGACTAGCGTCTAGCACAGATACGCAGTATTTT. Encoded protein: CASSLRLASSTDTQYF.